The next 13 T cell receptor beta chains were all read from a single sample in a study of CD8+CD57+ T cells in acquired aplastic anemia. The template used for profiling TCR beta VDJ and CDR3 was genomic DNA. TCRdb passed the reads through MiXCR, listing each CDR3 protein once. Here the sample spans just over 450,000 distinct CDR3 sequences, approximately 32% being singletons. The authors sequenced patients whose flow cytometry had shown CD8+CD57+ cell expansion. The source material was sorted CD4+, CD8+, or CD8+CD57+ T cells (not recorded which) from PBMCs. These receptors all come from a human donor with aplastic anemia.

With regard to this clonotype: This may be a read error, as it is one base from a much larger clone. V is TRBV2 and J is TRBJ1-1; no reliable D call. The CDR3 totals 11 residues. V was pared by 11 bases and J by 3 bases, with 10 bases between. Germline CDR1 and CDR2: SNHLY and FYNNEI. CDR3: CAGIFDTEAFF. CDR3 coding DNA: TGTGCCGGTATATTCGACACTGAAGCTTTCTTT.

The V call is TRBV19, the J call TRBJ2-1, with 11 bases fitting TRBD2. Germline CDR1 reads LNHDA; CDR2 reads SQIVND (reference sequence). V shed 5 bases, J shed 2 bases, and the junction held 17 bases outside the gene matches. The CDR3 length is 20 residues. The DNA for the CDR3 is TGTGCCAGTAGTCCCAACTCACGCCTAGCGGGGGGCCACACCTACAATGAGCAGTTCTTC. Translating it yields CASSPNSRLAGGHTYNEQFF.

The chain uses TRBV2 and TRBJ2-3; a possible D gene is TRBD1 (5 bases). The CDR3 runs to 14 residues. CDR1 and CDR2 (germline): SNHLY, FYNNEI. V lost 5 bases and J lost 5, with 14 bases in between. The chain's CDR3 is CASSYDSSIDTQYF. The CDR3 DNA sequence: TGTGCCAGCAGTTACGACAGTTCCATAGATACGCAGTATTTT.

The chain links TRBV5-5 to TRBJ1-1; D is uncertain. CDR1 is SGHKS and CDR2 is YYEKEE in the germline V gene (reference sequence). The CDR3 extends over 14 amino acids. The V end lost 3 bases, the J end lost 0 bases, and 9 bases lay between the germline ends. The CDR3 is CASSSLYLNTEAFF. The CDR3 DNA is TGTGCCAGCAGCTCCCTTTATCTGAACACTGAAGCTTTCTTT. Variable domain in full (rest from reference TRBV5-5 and TRBJ1-1): DAGVTQSPTHLIKTRGQQVTLRCSPISGHKSVSWYQQVLGQGPQFIFQYYEKEERGRGNFPDRFSARQFPNYSSELNVNALLLGDSALYLCASSSLYLNTEAFFGQGTRLTVV.

This clonotype was seen ten or more times. The CDR3 spells CAISNDPGSGKFYGYTF. The CDR3 DNA sequence: TGTGCCATCAGTAATGACCCCGGCTCGGGGAAATTCTATGGCTACACCTTC. The chain couples TRBV10-3 to TRBJ1-2, with D hard to call. Germline-derived CDR1 and CDR2 are ENHRY and SYGVKD. The CDR3 runs to 17 residues. The V gene lost 5 bases and the J gene lost 4 bases, with 23 bases spanning the gap.

The V and J genes are TRBV2 and TRBJ2-2; 10 bases agree with TRBD2. The germline CDR1 and CDR2 sequences are SNHLY and FYNNEI. V lost 3 bases and J lost 7; bases outside the gene matches: 17. The CDR3 spans 19 residues. The CDR3 protein is CASSDGASGGPESIGELFF. The DNA for the CDR3 is TGTGCCAGCAGTGATGGGGCTAGCGGGGGACCAGAATCTATCGGGGAGCTGTTTTTT.

This clonotype has more than one count but fewer than ten. The chain combines TRBV3-1 with TRBJ2-7, with D possibly being TRBD1 (5 bases). Germline loops: CDR1 LGHDT, CDR2 YNNKEL (reference sequence). The germline V and J ends were trimmed by 9 bases and 7 bases, with 16 bases remaining between them. This CDR3 is built from 12 residues. The CDR3 is CASSRALAEQYF. The CDR3 DNA reads as TGTGCCAGTAGCAGGGCCCTGGCGGAGCAGTACTTC.

This chain joins TRBV25-1 and TRBJ1-4; D perhaps matches TRBD1 (5 bases). From germline, CDR1 is MGHDK and CDR2 SYGVNS. V lost 5 bases and J lost 11, with 27 bases in between. The CDR3 totals 17 residues. CDR3 sequence reads: CASSPSPAGLLTVKLFF. CDR3 in DNA: TGTGCCAGCAGTCCATCACCAGCGGGACTCCTGACCGTGAAACTGTTTTTT. The full variable domain, in which reference TRBV25-1 and TRBJ1-4 provide the parts outside the CDR3, is EADIYQTPRYLVIGTGKKITLECSQTMGHDKMYWYQQDPGMELHLIHYSYGVNSTEKGDLSSESTVSRIRTEHFPLTLESARPSHTSQYLCASSPSPAGLLTVKLFFGSGTQLSVL.

Many counts were recorded for this clonotype. This chain connects TRBV29-1 to TRBJ2-5; 8 positions agree with TRBD2. CDR1 and CDR2 from the germline V gene are SQVTM and ANQGSEA. CDR3 length: 12 residues. V lost 6 bases and J lost 5; bases outside the gene matches: 5. The CDR3 is CSVLAGRETQYF. The CDR3 region has the DNA TGCAGCGTCTTAGCGGGACGGGAGACCCAGTACTTC.

This clonotype was observed a few times. The gene calls are TRBV7-9 and TRBJ1-1, with TRBD1 identical over 7 bases. The CDR3 is made up of 14 amino acids. Germline-derived CDR1 and CDR2 are SEHNR and FQNEAQ (reference sequence). V gave up 3 bases and J gave up 4 bases; unmatched junction bases: 5. CDR3 loop: CASSFAPGGTEAFF. CDR3 bases: TGTGCCAGCAGCTTTGCCCCAGGGGGCACTGAAGCTTTCTTT.

This clonotype was recorded many times. The chain has TRBV2 and TRBJ1-2; a weak D match, TRBD1 (5 bases). Trimming cost V 1 base and J 7 bases, with 10 bases left between them. There are 13 residues in the CDR3. From germline, CDR1 is SNHLY and CDR2 FYNNEI. CDR3: CASSEVEGTGYTF. For the CDR3, the DNA is TGTGCCAGCAGTGAAGTGGAAGGGACTGGCTACACCTTC.

This clonotype appeared a few times. The chain has TRBV20-1 and TRBJ1-1; tentatively, D is TRBD1 (5 bases). V lost 4 bases and J 0 bases, leaving 12 bases between the germline ends. The CDR3 runs to 14 residues. Germline V lookup: CDR1 DFQATT, CDR2 SNEGSKA (reference sequence). The CDR3, as DNA: TGCAGTGCTACTAAGGGACGGGTGAACACTGAAGCTTTCTTT. Its protein is CSATKGRVNTEAFF.

A remark on this clonotype: One junction end does not reproduce the germline sequence, and a read error may be involved. CDR3 sequence reads: CASSASSGDEQYF. DNA for the CDR3: TGTGCCAGCAGCGCCTCAAGCGGGGACGAGCAGTACTTC. The chain is built from TRBV10-2 and TRBJ2-7, with 7 nucleotides matching TRBD2. The CDR3 covers 13 residues. The germline V gene encodes CDR1 WSHSY and CDR2 SAAADI.